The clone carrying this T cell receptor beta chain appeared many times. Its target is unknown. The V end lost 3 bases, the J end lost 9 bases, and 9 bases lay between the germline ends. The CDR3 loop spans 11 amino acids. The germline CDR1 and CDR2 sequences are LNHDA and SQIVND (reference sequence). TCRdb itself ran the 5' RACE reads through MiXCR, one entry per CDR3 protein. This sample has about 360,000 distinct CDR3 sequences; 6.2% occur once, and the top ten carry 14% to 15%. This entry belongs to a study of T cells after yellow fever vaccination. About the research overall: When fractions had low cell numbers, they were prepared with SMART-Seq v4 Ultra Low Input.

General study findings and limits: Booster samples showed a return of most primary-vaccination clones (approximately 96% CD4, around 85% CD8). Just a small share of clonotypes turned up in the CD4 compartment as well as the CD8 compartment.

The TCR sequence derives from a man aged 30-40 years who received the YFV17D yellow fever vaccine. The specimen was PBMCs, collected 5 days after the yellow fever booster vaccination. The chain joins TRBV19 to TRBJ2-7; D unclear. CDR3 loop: CASSIGRAQYF. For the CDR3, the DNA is TGTGCCAGTAGTATCGGCCGCGCGCAGTACTTC.